The clone carrying this TCR beta chain was seen many times. What it binds is not known. CDR3 length equals 15 residues. Trimming shortened V by 3 bases and J by 6 bases, and 17 bases separated the two germline ends. Germline-derived CDR1 and CDR2 are SGHTA and FQGNSA. This entry belongs to a study of T cell repertoires in cytomegalovirus infection. In the study overall: The study used recently identified HLA-C-restricted and well-studied HLA-B-restricted CMV epitopes.

TCRdb called the reads again in MiXCR, with one record for every CDR3 protein. The sample yields hundreds of thousands of distinct CDR3 sequences, about 42% seen once. Findings and limits, study-wide: HLA-C-restricted CMV-specific TCR beta clonotypes were dominant in the ex vivo response. The cumulative frequency of public TCR beta families identified carriers of CMV plus the relevant HLA.

Sequences were derived from cultured PBMCs, sampled from culture after CMV antigen stimulation. This clonotype originated in a human donor in good health (CMV status not recorded). Some clones in this sample may be carry-over from other donors' samples. This chain connects TRBV7-2 to TRBJ1-2; D is uncertain. The CDR3 region has the DNA TGTGCCAGCAGCTTTACAGCGAGCGGAGTCAATGGCTACACCTTC. Protein sequence: CASSFTASGVNGYTF.